The entry below describes one TCR beta chain. Its antigen remains unknown. TCRbeta library construction was performed incorporating unique molecular identifiers. TCRdb re-derived calls from the PCR reads in MiXCR, one entry per CDR3 protein. The table lists about 300,000 distinct CDR3 sequences, 10% of them singletons. This sample is part of a study of T-cell reconstitution after alpha-beta-depleted transplantation in children. Findings and caveats of the study: The high TCRbeta diversity at day 60 in some patients came from surviving recipient T cells and thymic progenitors. T-cell numbers and diversity one year post-transplant derived largely from freshly generated T cells.

CDR1 is SEHNR, CDR2 FQNEAQ, per germline (reference sequence). The CDR3 has 14 residues. J was trimmed by 0 bases and V by 5 bases; bases with no gene match: 2. The clonotype originates from a boy in the first two years of life with acute myeloid leukemia, due to receive a stem cell transplant. The sequenced sample was PBMCs, obtained before TCRalphabeta/CD19-depleted stem cell transplant. The chain combines TRBV7-9 with TRBJ2-5, with 8 bases fitting TRBD1. In DNA, the CDR3 is TGTGCCAGCAGCAGACAGGGGCACCAAGAGACCCAGTACTTC. This translates into CASSRQGHQETQYF. Filled out from reference TRBV7-9 and TRBJ2-5, the complete variable domain reads DTGVSQNPRHKITKRGQNVTFRCDPISEHNRLYWYRQTLGQGPEFLTYFQNEAQLEKSRLLSDRFSAERPKGSFSTLEIQRTEQGDSAMYLCASSRQGHQETQYFGPGTRLLVL.